This entry describes one T cell receptor (beta chain). Its antigen is currently unknown. The sample comes from a study of regulatory T cells in long-lasting Graves disease. Regarding the study as a whole: With under 3,500 shared public clonotypes, persistent patients exceeded new patients, who shared more than 750.

The germline V gene has CDR1 SGHNT and CDR2 YYREEE (reference sequence). The CDR3 is 14 residues long. Trimming took off 0 bases at V and 5 bases at J, with 11 bases between the two ends. Arm-PCR of CDR3 regions and iRepertoire HTBI primers were the basis on which TCR beta libraries were built. In the authors' methods: The study identified under 80 TRBV and some 15 TRBJ segments across samples. MiXCR, run by TCRdb on the multiplex PCR reads, gives a single entry per CDR3 protein. Here the V and J calls rest on TCRdb's processing, not on the authors' analysis. The data contain approximately 310,000 distinct CDR3 sequences, over 15% of them singletons. Time point denoted: newly diagnosed GD, antithyroid drugs for less than 3 months. Preparation of the TCR library used RNA extracted from PBMCs. The diagnosis of Graves' disease used American Thyroid Association guidelines.

The chain is built from TRBV5-4 and TRBJ1-1; D gene unclear. The receptor was isolated from a female donor with Graves disease. Specimen: peripheral blood mononuclear cells (PBMCs), collected at new diagnosis, from a patient treated with antithyroid drugs. CDR3 in amino acids: CASSLVDVGTEAFF. CDR3 nucleotides: TGTGCCAGCAGCTTGGTGGATGTAGGTACTGAAGCTTTCTTT.